The 5 T cell receptor beta chains presented below share a single source sample, sequenced in a study of blood T cell repertoires in COVID-19. Using immunoSEQ multiplex PCR, the repertoire was profiled, and TCRdb retains in-frame clones only, with some absent. The table has 100,000 or so clones, 75% to 85% seen once. Material: peripheral blood. All receptors come from a man aged 60-69 years with acute or convalescent COVID-19.

The J gene is TRBJ2-7, the V gene TRBV29-1, with D possibly matching TRBD1 (6 bases). The V gene lost 2 bases and the J gene lost 2 bases, with 13 bases spanning the gap. This CDR3 contains 14 residues. The germline gives CDR1 SQVTM, CDR2 ANQGSEA. CDR3 in amino acids: CSVELQGRAYEQYF. In DNA form, the CDR3 reads TGCAGCGTTGAACTTCAGGGGCGCGCCTACGAGCAGTACTTC.

V is TRBV29-1 and J is TRBJ1-1, with D uncertain. Deletions cut 1 base from V and 0 bases from J, with 9 bases between. CDR3 length: 14 amino acids. Per germline, CDR1 SQVTM and CDR2 ANQGSEA. The CDR3 DNA is TGCAGCGTTGAAGTGGCAACAATGAACACTGAAGCTTTCTTT. Its translation is CSVEVATMNTEAFF.

The CDR3 spells CASSLVVSPYNEQFF. The CDR3 DNA follows: TGCGCCAGCAGCTTGGTAGTTTCTCCCTACAATGAGCAGTTCTTC. V usage is TRBV5-1 and J usage is TRBJ2-1; D is undetermined. The germline CDR1 and CDR2 sequences are SGHRS and YFSETQ. The ends were cut back, 0 bases at V and 2 bases at J, with 9 bases in the middle. The CDR3 is 15 residues long.

The chain carries TRBV12-3 or TRBV12-4 and TRBJ2-3; D not certain. The ends were cut back, 5 bases at V and 6 bases at J, with 6 bases in the middle. The CDR3 loop spans 11 amino acids. The CDR3 DNA reads TGTGCCAGCAGTCTTCTGGATACGCAGTATTTT. Protein sequence: CASSLLDTQYF.

The chain has TRBV4-1 and TRBJ1-1, with a possible D match to TRBD1 (6 bases). The CDR3 sequence is 17 residues long. Per germline, CDR1 MGHRA and CDR2 YSYEKL. V lost 1 base and J 0 bases, leaving 15 bases between the germline ends. The CDR3 loop is CASSQGTAKYMNTEAFF. CDR3 bases: TGCGCCAGCAGCCAAGGGACAGCGAAATACATGAACACTGAAGCTTTCTTT.